This T cell receptor (beta chain) was identified in a study of PD-1 blockade in mismatch repair-deficient tumors. Study context: All were previously treated, progressing patients with over 9 mismatch repair-deficient cancer types.

Points from the study as a whole: Tumor-resident clones, often absent from pretreatment blood, expanded after pembrolizumab and then contracted.

All patients were mismatch repair deficient, assessed by either PCR or immunohistochemistry. TCR sequencing covered a few patients who responded to pembrolizumab. Turning to this clone: No antigen is known for it.

The assay was immunoSEQ multiplex PCR, and TCRdb's table has in-frame clones only and misses some. The table has 120,000 or so clones, about 85% seen once. The source was peripheral blood, collected 44 weeks after starting pembrolizumab. This receptor was obtained from an adult with mismatch repair-deficient cancer.

The CDR3 region is CATSRDPSADTQYF. CDR3 in DNA: TGTGCCACCAGCAGAGATCCAAGCGCAGATACGCAGTATTTT. The V gene is TRBV15, the J gene TRBJ2-3; no clear D. The V and J ends lost 0 bases and 4 bases respectively, with 8 bases between them. This CDR3 region has 14 residues. Germline loops: CDR1 LNHNV, CDR2 YYDKDF (reference sequence).